This record concerns one T cell receptor (beta chain) sequence. The sample comes from a study of blood T cell repertoires in COVID-19. The wider study: Samples came from the United States, Italy and Spain, spanning acute and convalescent COVID-19. PBMCs, B-cell-depleted T cells, or T cells provided the cDNA or gDNA that made up the material.

The method was immunoSEQ multiplex PCR; TCRdb's version includes in-frame clones alone and lacks a portion of them. In the table there are about 210,000 clones, roughly nine tenths of which are singletons. The clonotype comes from a man aged 25-45 years with acute or convalescent COVID-19. Sequenced sample: peripheral blood.

The CDR3 spells CASTRGGLQTQYF. CDR3 in DNA: TGTGCCAGCACTCGCGGGGGGCTCCAGACCCAGTACTTC. The chain recombines TRBV6-5 with TRBJ2-5; TRBD2 agrees at 8 bases. Germline trimming cut 7 bases from V and 6 bases from J; bases unmatched to any gene: 7. Germline CDR1 is MNHEY and CDR2 is SVGAGI. The CDR3 is made up of 13 amino acids.